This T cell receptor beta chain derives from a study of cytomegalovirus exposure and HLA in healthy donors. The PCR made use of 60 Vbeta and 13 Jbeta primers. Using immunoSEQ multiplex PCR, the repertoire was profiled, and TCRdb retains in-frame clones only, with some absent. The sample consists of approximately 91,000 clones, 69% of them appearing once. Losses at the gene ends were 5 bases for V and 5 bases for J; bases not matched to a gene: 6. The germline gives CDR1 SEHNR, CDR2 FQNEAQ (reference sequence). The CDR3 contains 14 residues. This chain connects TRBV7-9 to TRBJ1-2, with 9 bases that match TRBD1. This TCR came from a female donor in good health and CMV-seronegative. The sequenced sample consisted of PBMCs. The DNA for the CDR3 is TGTGCCAGCAGCGTCGGACAGGGGAGGTATGGCTACACCTTC. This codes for CASSVGQGRYGYTF.